Sequencing of this T cell receptor (beta chain) was carried out in a study of CD8+ T cells in alopecia areata. RNA was extracted and reverse transcribed into cDNA as the sequencing template. The repertoire was sequenced with immunoSEQ multiplex PCR; TCRdb's copy has only in-frame clones and lacks some. In the table there are more than 150,000 clones, around 49% of which are singletons. The CDR3 runs 14 residues. V was cut by 2 bases and J by 3 bases, with 12 bases left in between. Germline V CDR1 and CDR2: GTSNPN, SVGIG (reference sequence). This clone was picked up a small number of times. Treatment reported: oral pan-JAK inhibitor, 5-10 mg twice daily.

The receptor's source is a human donor with alopecia areata. V usage is TRBV30 and J usage is TRBJ2-3; D is perhaps TRBD2 (5 bases). Here the sequenced sample was CD8+ T cells sorted from blood, taken around week 54, from a patient treated with tofacitinib. The CDR3 loop is CAWSKGSATDTQYF. The CDR3 coding sequence is TGTGCCTGGAGTAAAGGTAGCGCGACAGATACGCAGTATTTT.